These T cell receptor beta chains were read from a single sample in a study of neurological immune-mediated disorders. TCRdb passed the 5' RACE reads through MiXCR, listing each CDR3 protein once. The table shows about 99,000 distinct CDR3 sequences, with about 10% occurring only once. The sequenced material came from PBMCs. These receptors were taken from a female donor with HTLV-1-associated myelopathy (HAM/TSP). Each CDR3 is given with its conserved first and last residue. A D gene is named only where the DNA matches it firmly. Size values are once, few and many counts, or a class for expanded clones, and some rows have none.

j_call d_call clone_size v_call cdr3_nt cdr3_aa
TRBJ1-4 . many TRBV20-1 TGCAGTGCTAGAGGGGGACAAAGGGAAAAACTGTTTTTT CSARGGQREKLFF
TRBJ2-5 . many TRBV5-1 TGCGCCAGCAGCTCTGGTAACGGGGTATGGGAGACCCAGTACTTC CASSSGNGVWETQYF
TRBJ1-5 . few TRBV28 TGTGCCAGCAGTTTGGGTTCAGCCAATCAGCCCCAGCATTTT CASSLGSANQPQHF
TRBJ2-7 . few TRBV12-5 TGTGCTAGTGGTTCCCCCCAGGGGTTCGAGCAGTACTTC CASGSPQGFEQYF
TRBJ1-5 . . TRBV20-1 TGCAGTGCTAGTTCAGGGCGTCAGCCCCAGCATTTT CSASSGRQPQHF
TRBJ2-7 . many TRBV6-5 TGTGCCAGCAGTCTTACCGGGGCCCATTCCTACGAGCAGTACTTC CASSLTGAHSYEQYF
TRBJ2-5 . many TRBV20-1 TGCAGTGCTAGAGAGGGGGCACTCCAAGAGACCCAGTACTTC CSAREGALQETQYF
TRBJ2-5 TRBD1 medium-sized TRBV29-1 TGCAGCGTTGGACAGGGGCGCGCAGAGACCCAGTACTTC CSVGQGRAETQYF
TRBJ2-7 . few TRBV20-1 TGCAGTGCTAGTGACAGGAATTCCTACGAGCAGTACTTC CSASDRNSYEQYF
TRBJ2-3 . many TRBV5-1 TGCGCCAGCAGCATTAGCGGATTTACAGATACGCAGTATTTT CASSISGFTDTQYF
TRBJ2-3 . many TRBV4-1 TGCGCCAGCAGCCAAGGGTCGTACTGGCGCACAGATACGCAGTATTTT CASSQGSYWRTDTQYF
TRBJ2-3 . few TRBV12-5 TGTGCTAGTGGTTTGGTAAGGGATACGCAGTATTTT CASGLVRDTQYF
TRBJ1-1 TRBD1 many TRBV7-7 TGTGCCAGCAGCCCAATAACAGGGGATACCGCTGAAGCTTTCTTT CASSPITGDTAEAFF
TRBJ2-7 TRBD1 many TRBV3-1 TGTGCCACGAGATCAGGGGGCGAGCTCTACGAGCAGTACTTC CATRSGGELYEQYF
TRBJ2-5 TRBD2 many TRBV5-1 TGCGCCAGCAGCTTGGGAGGACTAGCGGGGCCACGGGAGACCCAGTACTTC CASSLGGLAGPRETQYF
TRBJ2-3 . many TRBV18 TGTGCCAGCCACCAGGGACTCACAGATACGCAGTATTTT CASHQGLTDTQYF
TRBJ1-6 . . TRBV20-1 TGCAGTGCTAGGAGTGGGACCCTCCACTTT CSARSGTLHF
TRBJ1-6 TRBD1 many TRBV20-1 TGCAGTGCTAAATATGGGACAGATAATTCACCCCTCCACTTT CSAKYGTDNSPLHF
TRBJ2-7 . few TRBV10-2 TGCGCCAGCCTCGCCCCCGGGACCTACGAGCAGTACTTC CASLAPGTYEQYF
TRBJ2-7 . many TRBV20-1 TGCAGTGCTAGGGGCCCGGGGCTAGACGAGCAGTACTTC CSARGPGLDEQYF
TRBJ2-3 . many TRBV28 TGTGCCAGCAGTACCCCGGGACGCACAGATACGCAGTATTTT CASSTPGRTDTQYF
TRBJ2-7 . . TRBV20-1 TGCAGTGCCCTAGGGGGGTGGGAGCAGTACTTT CSALGGWEQYF
TRBJ2-1 TRBD2 few TRBV7-2 TGTGCCAGCAGCTTCCAGCGGGGGGGGAATGAGCAGTTCTTC CASSFQRGGNEQFF
TRBJ2-1 TRBD2 many TRBV9 TGTGCCAGCAGCGCTAGCGGGGGGGCGTCCAATGAGCAGTTCTTC CASSASGGASNEQFF
TRBJ1-1 . many TRBV3-1 TGTGCCAGCAGCCAAATGCTGAACACTGAAGCTTTCTTT CASSQMLNTEAFF
TRBJ2-7 . many TRBV2 TGTGCCAGCAGTGTACCGGACGGGGGTGAGCAGTACTTC CASSVPDGGEQYF
TRBJ1-2 . many TRBV20-1 TGCAGTGCTTTCCAATCACTCAACTATGGCTACACCTTC CSAFQSLNYGYTF
TRBJ2-1 . many TRBV5-1 TGCGCCAGCAGCCCCGGGGGGCGAAGCTCCTACAATGAGCAGTTCTTC CASSPGGRSSYNEQFF
TRBJ2-5 TRBD2 many TRBV7-9 TGTGCCAGCATCGAAGGGAAAGCGGGGGGCCCAGAGACCCAGTACTTC CASIEGKAGGPETQYF
TRBJ2-3 . many TRBV5-1 TGCGCCAGCAGCGTAATACCTCCCGCGCCCGGTCCTACGCAGTATTTT CASSVIPPAPGPTQYF
TRBJ2-2 . few TRBV5-1 TGCGCCAGCAGCCTCACCGCCACAGGGAGTACCGGGGAGCTGTTTTTT CASSLTATGSTGELFF
TRBJ2-7 . . TRBV12-5 TGTGCTAGTACCCCTTCCCCTTCTCCAGGGTATGGCTACGAGCAGTACTTC CASTPSPSPGYGYEQYF
TRBJ1-5 . . TRBV6-7 TGTGCCAGCAGTTATGAACTGGACAGTCCTAGCAATCAGCCCCAGCATTTT CASSYELDSPSNQPQHF
TRBJ2-5 . . TRBV19 TGTGCCATTAGTTCAGATGAGACCCAGTACTTC CAISSDETQYF
TRBJ1-5 . many TRBV10-2 TGCGCCAGCAGGGGTGGGGCCAGCCACAATCAGCCCCAGCATTTT CASRGGASHNQPQHF
TRBJ2-2 . many TRBV6-2/TRBV6-3 TGTGCCAGGTCTAGCAGGGGCAACAACACCGGGGAGCTGTTTTTT CARSSRGNNTGELFF
TRBJ1-2 TRBD1 many TRBV6-6 TGTGCCAGCAGCAGACAGGGGAACTATGGCTACACCTTC CASSRQGNYGYTF
TRBJ2-1 TRBD2 many TRBV2 TGTGCCAGCACGGGGGGGCTGGGGAACGAGCAGTTCTTC CASTGGLGNEQFF
TRBJ2-6 . many TRBV5-5 TGTGCCAGCAGCAGAACTGCTGGGGCCAACGTCCTGACTTTC CASSRTAGANVLTF
TRBJ1-5 . many TRBV7-2 TGTGCCAGCAGCTTTTCCAGGGGAGGGGGCAATCAGCCCCAGCATTTT CASSFSRGGGNQPQHF
TRBJ2-1 . many TRBV9 TGTGCCAGCAGCGTAGGCTGGGGTTCCTACAATGAGCAGTTCTTC CASSVGWGSYNEQFF
TRBJ2-1 TRBD2 . TRBV19 TGTGCCAGTAGTCTTTTCGGACTAGCGGGCCACTCCTACAATGAGCAGTTCTTC CASSLFGLAGHSYNEQFF
TRBJ2-1 TRBD1 many TRBV12-3/TRBV12-4 TGTGCCAGCAGTCCCAGGGACAGGGTCACCCAGTTCTTC CASSPRDRVTQFF